The 2 T cell receptor beta chains in this list originate from one sample, sequenced in a study of beta chain features in type 1 diabetes. cDNA synthesis used the whole RNA isolate, giving expressed TCRB sequences. The protocol was immunoSEQ multiplex PCR, while the TCRdb copy is restricted to in-frame clones and leaves out a portion. The sample carries hundreds of thousands of clones, around a sixth recorded once. Input material: naive CD4+ T cells from blood. The source is a man younger than 30 in good health.

CDR3 sequence (DNA): TGCGCCAGCAGCCATCGACCTGAGGAGCAGTTCTTC. It yields the protein CASSHRPEEQFF. The chain is built from TRBV4-3 and TRBJ2-1; D is unclear. The germline V gene encodes CDR1 LGHNA and CDR2 YSLEER. CDR3 length equals 12 residues. V was clipped by 3 bases and J by 10 bases, with 10 bases between them.

The chain recombines TRBV13 with TRBJ2-1; D could derive from TRBD1 or TRBD2 (5 bases each). The CDR3 spans 16 residues. Looked up from germline, CDR1 is PRHDT and CDR2 is FYEKMQ (reference sequence). V lost 6 bases and J lost 4, with 19 bases in between. As DNA, the CDR3 is TGTGCCAGCAGTCCAACAGGACTGGGAAATTACAATGAGCAGTTCTTC. Amino acids: CASSPTGLGNYNEQFF. Combining the CDR3 with reference TRBV13 and TRBJ2-1 gives the whole variable domain AAGVIQSPRHLIKEKRETATLKCYPIPRHDTVYWYQQGPGQDPQFLISFYEKMQSDKGSIPDRFSAQQFSDYHSELNMSSLELGDSALYFCASSPTGLGNYNEQFFGPGTRLTVL.